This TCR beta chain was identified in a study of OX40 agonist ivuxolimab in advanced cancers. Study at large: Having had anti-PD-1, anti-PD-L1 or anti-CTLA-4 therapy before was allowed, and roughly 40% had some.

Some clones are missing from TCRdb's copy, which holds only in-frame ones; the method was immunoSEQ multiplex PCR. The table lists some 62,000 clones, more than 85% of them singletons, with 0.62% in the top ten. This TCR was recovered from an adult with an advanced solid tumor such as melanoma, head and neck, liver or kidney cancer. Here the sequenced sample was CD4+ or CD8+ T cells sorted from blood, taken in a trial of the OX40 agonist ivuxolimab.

This CDR3 is CASTPRGLSTDTQYF. The CDR3 nucleotides are TGTGCCAGCACCCCTCGGGGTCTTTCCACAGATACGCAGTATTTT. This rearrangement joins TRBV6-5 to TRBJ2-3, with D maybe TRBD2 (5 bases). This CDR3 comprises 15 residues. V lost 7 bases to trimming and J lost 2 bases, with 16 bases between them. From germline, CDR1 is MNHEY and CDR2 SVGAGI.